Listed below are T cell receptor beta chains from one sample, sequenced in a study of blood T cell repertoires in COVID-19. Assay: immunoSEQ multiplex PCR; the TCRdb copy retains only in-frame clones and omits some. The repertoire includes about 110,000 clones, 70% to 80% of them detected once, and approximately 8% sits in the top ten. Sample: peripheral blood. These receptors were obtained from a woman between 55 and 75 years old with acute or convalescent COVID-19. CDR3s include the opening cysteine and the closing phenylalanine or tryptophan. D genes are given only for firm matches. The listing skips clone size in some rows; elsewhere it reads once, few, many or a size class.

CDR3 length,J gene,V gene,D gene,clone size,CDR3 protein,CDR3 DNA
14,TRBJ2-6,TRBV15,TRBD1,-,CATSRGGQGNVLTF,TGTGCCACCAGCAGAGGGGGACAGGGTAACGTCCTGACTTTC
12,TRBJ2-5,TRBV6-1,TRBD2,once,CASSSRGGTQYF,TGTGCCAGCAGCTCCCGGGGGGGGACCCAGTACTTC
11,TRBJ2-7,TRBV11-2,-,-,CASSPSYEQYF,TGTGCCAGCAGCCCTTCCTACGAGCAGTACTTC
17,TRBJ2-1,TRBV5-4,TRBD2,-,CASSYRLGLAGGNEQFF,TGTGCCAGCAGTTACCGACTGGGACTAGCGGGGGGTAATGAGCAGTTCTTC
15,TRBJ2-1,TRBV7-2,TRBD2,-,CASSLAASGTNEQFF,TGTGCCAGCAGCTTAGCGGCTAGCGGGACCAATGAGCAGTTCTTC
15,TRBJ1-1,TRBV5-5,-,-,CASSSGATGNTEAFF,TGTGCCAGCAGCTCCGGGGCGACAGGGAACACTGAAGCTTTCTTT
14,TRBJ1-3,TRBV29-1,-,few,CSVEDANSGNTIYF,TGCAGCGTTGAAGACGCTAACTCTGGAAACACCATATATTTT
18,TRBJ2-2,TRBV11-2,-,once,CASSSTYSWARNTGELFF,TGTGCCAGCAGCTCAACTTACTCTTGGGCAAGAAACACCGGGGAGCTGTTTTTT
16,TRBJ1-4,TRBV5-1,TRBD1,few,CASSREPGQLNEKLFF,TGCGCCAGCAGCAGGGAGCCGGGACAGCTTAATGAAAAACTGTTTTTT
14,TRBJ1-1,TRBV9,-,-,CASSVASGHYEAFF,TGTGCCAGCAGCGTAGCTTCCGGACATTATGAAGCTTTCTTT
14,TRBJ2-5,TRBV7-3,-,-,CASSVNGGAETQYF,TGTGCCAGCAGCGTCAATGGGGGCGCCGAGACCCAGTACTTC
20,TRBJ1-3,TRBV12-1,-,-,CASSFIPQVGGVGSGNTIYF,-
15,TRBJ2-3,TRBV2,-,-,CASKEYHRSTDTQYF,TGTGCCAGCAAGGAGTATCACAGGAGCACAGATACGCAGTATTTT
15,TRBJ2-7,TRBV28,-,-,CASTQTLGASYEQYF,TGTGCCAGCACCCAAACGTTGGGGGCATCCTACGAGCAGTACTTC
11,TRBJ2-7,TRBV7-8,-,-,CASSSTYEQYF,TGTGCCAGCAGCTCCACCTACGAGCAGTACTTC
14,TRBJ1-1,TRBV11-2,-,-,CASSLGQVNTEAFF,TGTGCCAGCAGCTTAGGGCAGGTGAACACTGAAGCTTTCTTT
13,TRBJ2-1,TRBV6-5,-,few,CASEVLAYDLRFF,TGTGCCAGTGAAGTCCTAGCTTACGATCTCCGGTTCTTC
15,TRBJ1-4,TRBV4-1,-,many,CASRGRDPLGEKLFF,TGCGCCAGCAGGGGGAGGGACCCTCTGGGGGAAAAACTGTTTTTT
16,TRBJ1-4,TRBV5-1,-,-,CASSLSSAPGSEKLFF,TGCGCCAGCAGCTTAAGTTCTGCCCCCGGGAGTGAAAAACTGTTTTTT
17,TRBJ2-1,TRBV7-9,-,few,CASRTRASLEIRNEQFF,TGTGCCAGCAGAACACGCGCCAGCCTAGAAATTCGGAATGAGCAGTTCTTC
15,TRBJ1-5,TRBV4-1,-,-,CASSQEGGLDQPQHF,TGCGCCAGCAGCCAAGAAGGAGGGCTTGATCAGCCCCAGCATTTT
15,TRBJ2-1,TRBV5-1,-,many,CASSWDSGDYNEQFF,TGCGCCAGCAGCTGGGACTCCGGGGACTACAATGAGCAGTTCTTC
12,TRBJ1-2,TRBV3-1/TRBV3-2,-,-,CASRQDNYGYTF,TGTGCCAGCAGACAGGACAACTATGGCTACACCTTC
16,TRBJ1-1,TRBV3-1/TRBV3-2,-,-,CASSFTGSGANTEAFF,TGTGCCAGCAGCTTCACAGGGTCCGGGGCGAACACTGAAGCTTTCTTT
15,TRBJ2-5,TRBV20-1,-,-,CSASDSVAIVETQYF,TGCAGTGCTAGTGATTCGGTAGCGATTGTAGAGACCCAGTACTTC
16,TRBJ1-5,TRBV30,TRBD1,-,CAWSPIDRGFDQPQHF,TGTGCCTGGAGTCCCATTGACAGGGGTTTCGATCAGCCCCAGCATTTT
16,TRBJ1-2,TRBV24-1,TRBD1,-,CATSDPGTDLFYGYTF,TGTGCCACCAGTGATCCCGGGACAGACCTCTTCTATGGCTACACCTTC
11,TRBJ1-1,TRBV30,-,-,CASDWNTEAFF,TGTGCCTCTGACTGGAACACTGAAGCTTTCTTT
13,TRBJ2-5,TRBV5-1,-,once,CATGAGDQETQYF,TGCGCCACCGGTGCAGGGGATCAAGAGACCCAGTACTTC
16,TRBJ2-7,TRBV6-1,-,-,CASSAVTLGRTYEQYF,TGTGCCAGCAGTGCCGTTACTTTGGGGCGAACCTACGAGCAGTACTTC
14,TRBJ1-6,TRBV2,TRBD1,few,CARATGTGNSPLHF,TGTGCCAGGGCGACCGGGACAGGGAATTCACCCCTCCACTTT
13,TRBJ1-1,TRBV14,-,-,CASSQGISTEAFF,TGTGCCAGCAGCCAAGGTATCAGCACTGAAGCTTTCTTT
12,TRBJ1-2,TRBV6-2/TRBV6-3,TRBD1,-,CASSTTGDGYTF,TGTGCCAGCAGCACCACAGGGGATGGCTACACCTTC
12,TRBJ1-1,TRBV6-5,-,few,CASSTGNTEAFF,TGTGCCAGCTCTACAGGGAACACTGAAGCTTTCTTT